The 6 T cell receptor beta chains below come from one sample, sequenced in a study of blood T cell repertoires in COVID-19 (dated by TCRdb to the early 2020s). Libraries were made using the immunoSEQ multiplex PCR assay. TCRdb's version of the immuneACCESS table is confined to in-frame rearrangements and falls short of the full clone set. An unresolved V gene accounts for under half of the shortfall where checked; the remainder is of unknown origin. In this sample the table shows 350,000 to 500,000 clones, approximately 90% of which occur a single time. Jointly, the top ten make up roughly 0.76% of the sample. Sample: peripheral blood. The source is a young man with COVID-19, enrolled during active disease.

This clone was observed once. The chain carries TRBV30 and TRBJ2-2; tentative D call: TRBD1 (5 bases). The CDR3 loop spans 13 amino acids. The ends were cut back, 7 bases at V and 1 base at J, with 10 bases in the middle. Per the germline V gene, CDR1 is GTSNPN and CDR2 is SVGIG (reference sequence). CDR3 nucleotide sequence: TGTGCCTTCAGCACAGGGAACACCGGGGAGCTGTTTTTT. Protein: CAFSTGNTGELFF.

CDR3 nucleotide sequence: TGTGCCAGCAGCCGCGAACTCCTACCCAACACAGATACGCAGTATTTT. Translated: CASSRELLPNTDTQYF. J is TRBJ2-3 and V is TRBV11-3; the D is unclear. Germline assignment: CDR1 SGHNT and CDR2 YENEEA. The CDR3 spans 16 residues. V lost 5 bases to trimming and J lost 2 bases, with 17 bases between them.

The CDR3 nucleotides are TGCGCCATCCAGCATCCCCCCGGGACTAGCGGGAGCGGGGTAGATACGCAGTATTTT. Translating it yields CAIQHPPGTSGSGVDTQYF. This rearrangement joins TRBV10-2 to TRBJ2-3, with TRBD2 matching 14 bases. V lost 10 bases and J lost 5; bases outside the gene matches: 20. Germline-derived CDR1 and CDR2 are WSHSY and SAAADI. The length of the CDR3 is 19 residues.

The CDR3 sequence is CASSYFGTANTGELFF. CDR3 in DNA: TGTGCCAGCAGTTACTTCGGGACAGCGAACACCGGGGAGCTGTTTTTT. This chain links TRBV6-5 with TRBJ2-2; 7 bases map to TRBD1. The CDR3 length is 16 residues. V trimming: 1 base; J trimming: 0 bases; junction bases outside the gene matches: 2. Germline V lookup: CDR1 MNHEY, CDR2 SVGAGI.

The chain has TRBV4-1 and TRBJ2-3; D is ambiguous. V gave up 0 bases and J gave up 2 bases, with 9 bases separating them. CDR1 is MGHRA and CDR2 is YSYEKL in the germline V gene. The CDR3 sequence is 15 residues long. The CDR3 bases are TGCGCCAGCAGCCAAGATCATTCATTCACAGATACGCAGTATTTT. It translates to CASSQDHSFTDTQYF.

The CDR3 loop reads CASTWVASMTGRQETQYF. The CDR3 nucleotides are TGCGCCAGCACCTGGGTCGCTTCAATGACAGGACGACAAGAGACCCAGTACTTC. The J gene is TRBJ2-5, the V gene TRBV5-1; perhaps TRBD1 as D (6 bases). The CDR3 has 18 amino acids. V lost 6 bases and J 2 bases, leaving 26 bases between the germline ends. Germline assignment: CDR1 SGHRS and CDR2 YFSETQ.